What follows are 30 T cell receptor beta chains derived from one specimen sequenced in a study of T-cell reconstitution after alpha-beta-depleted transplantation in children. Unique molecular identifiers featured in how the TCRbeta library was prepared. TCRdb used MiXCR to reprocess the PCR reads, holding one entry per CDR3 protein. The sample includes nearly 550,000 distinct CDR3 sequences, around 20% of them seen just once. This sample comprised PBMCs from the stem cell graft donor, obtained from the stem cell graft. The source of these receptors is a human donor who donated a stem cell graft to a child with acute lymphoblastic leukemia.

This clonotype was seen only a few times. The rearrangement links TRBV30 to TRBJ2-7; D might be TRBD1 (5 bases). Germline V lookup: CDR1 GTSNPN, CDR2 SVGIG (reference sequence). V lost 5 bases and J lost 6, with 14 bases in between. This CDR3 has 12 amino acids. The CDR3 sequence: CAWSAQGREQYF. The CDR3 DNA reads TGTGCCTGGTCCGCCCAGGGTCGCGAGCAGTACTTC. The full variable domain, completed using reference TRBV30 and TRBJ2-7, is SQTIHQWPATLVQPVGSPLSLECTVEGTSNPNLYWYRQAAGRGLQLLFYSVGIGQISSEVPQNLSASRPQDRQFILSSKKLLLSDSGFYLCAWSAQGREQYFGPGTRLTVT.

V usage is TRBV13 and J usage is TRBJ2-7; the D is unclear. Trimming took 4 bases from V and 5 from J, leaving 15 bases between them. CDR3 length equals 14 residues. In germline, CDR1 is PRHDT, CDR2 FYEKMQ (reference sequence). CDR3 sequence (DNA): TGTGCCAGCAGCTCGACCTTTCGGGCCGACGAGCAGTACTTC. It translates to CASSSTFRADEQYF.

This chain connects TRBV20-1 to TRBJ2-1; no reliable D call. This CDR3 has 12 residues. Germline lookup yields CDR1 DFQATT and CDR2 SNEGSKA (reference sequence). The CDR3 spells CSPWGGDNEQFF. CDR3 in DNA: TGCAGCCCCTGGGGTGGGGACAATGAGCAGTTCTTC.

This clonotype was picked up a small number of times. J is TRBJ2-1 and V is TRBV27, with 10 bases fitting TRBD2. This CDR3 is built from 17 residues. CDR1 is MNHEY, CDR2 SMNVEV, per germline (reference sequence). V trimming: 1 base; J trimming: 7 bases; junction bases outside the gene matches: 10. CDR3 protein: CASSLWSRTSGLNEQFF. CDR3 nucleotides: TGTGCCAGCAGTTTATGGTCCCGGACTAGCGGTCTAAATGAGCAGTTCTTC.

This clonotype was seen only a few times. V usage is TRBV29-1 and J usage is TRBJ2-1; 12 nucleotides line up with TRBD1. V was clipped by 3 bases and J by 8 bases; unmatched bases: 2. Germline V CDR1 and CDR2: SQVTM, ANQGSEA. The CDR3 totals 13 residues. CDR3 in amino acids: CSVEGQGAYEQFF. The CDR3 coding sequence is TGCAGCGTTGAGGGACAGGGGGCCTATGAGCAGTTCTTC.

This sequence joins TRBV6-5 and TRBJ2-7; D not resolved. V shed 2 bases and J shed 13 bases, with 24 bases lying between them. CDR3 length: 15 amino acids. Germline V gene lookup returns CDR1 MNHEY and CDR2 SVGAGI. CDR3 region: CASSYPYSAPMKEYF. In DNA form, the CDR3 reads TGTGCCAGCAGTTACCCGTATTCGGCGCCAATGAAGGAATACTTC.

The V and J genes are TRBV15 and TRBJ1-4, with D unclear. Trimming left V 0 bases short and J 5 bases short, with 7 bases between. CDR3 length equals 14 residues. CDR1 and CDR2 (germline): LNHNV, YYDKDF (reference sequence). CDR3: CATSRDSQNEKLFF. Here the CDR3 DNA reads TGTGCCACCAGCAGAGACAGCCAAAATGAAAAACTGTTTTTT.

This clonotype was seen only a few times. This sequence joins TRBV20-1 and TRBJ2-7; 10 bases line up with TRBD2. CDR3 length: 14 residues. Trimming removed 3 bases from V and 2 bases from J; junction bases left unmatched: 4. Germline CDR1 DFQATT, CDR2 SNEGSKA (reference sequence). The CDR3, as DNA: TGCAGTGCTAGGGCTAGCGGGAGCGCCTACGAGCAGTACTTC. It is translated as CSARASGSAYEQYF.

The chain uses TRBV20-1 and TRBJ2-4, with 11 bases fitting TRBD2. Germline V CDR1 and CDR2: DFQATT, SNEGSKA (reference sequence). The CDR3 length is 15 residues. The ends lost 6 bases at V and 8 bases at J; junction bases unmatched: 12. The CDR3 DNA reads as TGCAGTGCGAGAATACTAGCGGGAGAGGTCTACATTCAGTACTTC. This translates into CSARILAGEVYIQYF.

This clonotype was seen at least ten times. The chain carries TRBV7-9 and TRBJ2-2; D is uncertain. This CDR3 has 13 amino acids. Per germline, CDR1 SEHNR and CDR2 FQNEAQ (reference sequence). Trimming removed 5 bases from V and 5 bases from J, with 9 bases in between. The CDR3 sequence is CASSGSRTGELFF. The CDR3 DNA reads as TGTGCCAGCAGCGGGTCAAGAACCGGGGAGCTGTTTTTT.

The V gene is TRBV6-5, the J gene TRBJ1-1; 11 bases are shared with TRBD1. The length of the CDR3 is 16 residues. Per the germline V gene, CDR1 is MNHEY and CDR2 is SVGAGI. J was trimmed by 7 bases and V by 4 bases; bases with no gene match: 11. CDR3 nucleotide sequence: TGTGCCAGCAGTTCACGAGACCCGGGACAGGGGGTTGAAGCTTTCTTT. This gives the protein CASSSRDPGQGVEAFF.

This clonotype came up many times. V usage is TRBV11-2 and J usage is TRBJ2-1; D is ambiguous. There are 13 residues in the CDR3. V was shortened by 7 bases and J by 7 bases, with 14 bases between the two germline ends. Germline CDR1 SGHAT, CDR2 FQNNGV. CDR3 coding DNA: TGTGCCAGCACCAACACGGACCCTAATGAGCAGTTCTTC. Protein product: CASTNTDPNEQFF. The full variable domain, completed using reference TRBV11-2 and TRBJ2-1, is EAGVAQSPRYKIIEKRQSVAFWCNPISGHATLYWYQQILGQGPKLLIQFQNNGVVDDSQLPKDRFSAERLKGVDSTLKIQPAKLEDSAVYLCASTNTDPNEQFFGPGTRLTVL.

The CDR3 sequence is CSARDLGRGPAAHEQYF. In nucleotides, the CDR3 is TGCAGTGCTAGAGATCTGGGAAGGGGCCCGGCAGCCCACGAGCAGTACTTC. The V call is TRBV20-1, the J call TRBJ2-7, with a weak D call TRBD1 (5 bases). V was clipped by 0 bases and J by 5 bases, with 23 bases between them. Per germline, CDR1 DFQATT and CDR2 SNEGSKA (reference sequence). The CDR3 extends over 17 amino acids.

This clonotype occurred a few times. This chain uses TRBV7-3 with TRBJ2-1; 10 nucleotides match TRBD2. The V and J ends lost 0 bases and 10 bases, in that order; junction bases with no gene match: 9. Germline V gene data show CDR1 as SGHTA and CDR2 as FQGTGA. This CDR3 is 16 amino acids long. CDR3 sequence reads: CASSLTRLAGEGEQFF. In DNA form, the CDR3 reads TGTGCCAGCAGCTTAACTCGCCTAGCGGGAGAGGGGGAGCAGTTCTTC. The whole variable domain, filled in from reference TRBV7-3 and TRBJ2-1, reads GAGVSQTPSNKVTEKGKYVELRCDPISGHTALYWYRQSLGQGPEFLIYFQGTGAADDSGLPNDRFFAVRPEGSVSTLKIQRTERGDSAVYLCASSLTRLAGEGEQFFGPGTRLTVL.

The chain employs TRBV7-2 and TRBJ1-5; D is unclear. This CDR3 is built from 12 residues. V dropped 2 bases and J dropped 9 bases, with 8 bases sitting between them. Germline V gives CDR1 SGHTA, CDR2 FQGNSA. The CDR3 region has the DNA TGTGCCAGCAGCTTACTTGGGCGGCCCCAGCATTTT. Protein: CASSLLGRPQHF.

The chain links TRBV10-1 to TRBJ2-1, with 9 bases fitting TRBD2. V was pared by 3 bases and J by 10 bases, with 7 bases of the junction left unmatched. Germline values: CDR1 WNHNN, CDR2 SYGVQD (reference sequence). This CDR3 has 14 residues. The CDR3 DNA reads as TGCGCCAGCAGTGACGACCTAGCGGGACGCGAGCAGTTCTTC. This translates into CASSDDLAGREQFF.

This clonotype has only a few counts. The chain recombines TRBV29-1 with TRBJ2-1, with D tentatively TRBD2 (6 bases). The CDR3 length is 16 residues. Germline CDR1 reads SQVTM; CDR2 reads ANQGSEA. V was clipped by 7 bases and J by 2 bases, with 21 bases between them. CDR3 sequence: CSGEGVGGRPYNEQFF. The DNA of the CDR3 is TGCAGCGGTGAGGGAGTTGGGGGGAGGCCCTACAATGAGCAGTTCTTC.

The chain uses TRBV12-3 or TRBV12-4 and TRBJ2-2; D not resolved. The CDR3 contains 15 residues. The germline V and J ends were trimmed by 2 bases and 3 bases, with 10 bases remaining between them. CDR3 sequence (DNA): TGTGCCAGCAGTTTAAATGGCCGATACACCGGGGAGCTGTTTTTT. It codes for CASSLNGRYTGELFF.

The chain joins TRBV27 to TRBJ1-1, with D possibly TRBD1 on 5 matching bases. Germline V gene lookup returns CDR1 MNHEY and CDR2 SMNVEV (reference sequence). The CDR3 extends over 16 amino acids. The V end lost 4 bases, the J end lost 3 bases, and 18 bases lay between the germline ends. The CDR3 is CASSSYFEGSDTEAFF. CDR3 in DNA: TGTGCCAGCAGTTCATACTTCGAGGGGTCGGACACTGAAGCTTTCTTT.

CDR3 residues: CASSLPGTGANVLTF. For the CDR3, the DNA is TGCGCCAGCAGCTTGCCTGGGACTGGGGCCAACGTCCTGACTTTC. The rearrangement joins TRBV5-1 to TRBJ2-6; unclear D gene. The ends were cut back, 1 base at V and 2 bases at J, with 7 bases in the middle. Germline CDR1 SGHRS, CDR2 YFSETQ. The CDR3 extends over 15 amino acids.

This clonotype was seen more than once but under ten times. The chain uses TRBV11-1 and TRBJ2-2; D is ambiguous. V gave up 7 bases and J gave up 1 base, with 19 bases separating them. The CDR3 totals 17 residues. Germline values: CDR1 SGHAT, CDR2 FQDESV (reference sequence). Here the CDR3 reads CASTPLHGVLNTGELFF. As DNA, the CDR3 is TGTGCCAGCACCCCGTTGCACGGCGTCCTGAACACCGGGGAGCTGTTTTTT. Drawing the rest from reference TRBV11-1 and TRBJ2-2, the complete variable domain is EAEVAQSPRYKITEKSQAVAFWCDPISGHATLYWYRQILGQGPELLVQFQDESVVDDSQLPKDRFSAERLKGVDSTLKIQPAELGDSAMYLCASTPLHGVLNTGELFFGEGSRLTVL.

This chain links TRBV4-1 with TRBJ1-5; D is ambiguous. This CDR3 has 16 amino acids. The V and J ends lost 4 bases and 3 bases respectively, with 16 bases between them. From germline, CDR1 is MGHRA and CDR2 YSYEKL. The CDR3 bases are TGCGCCAGCAGCCGCGATGCGGGGAGCATCAATCAGCCCCAGCATTTT. Translating it yields CASSRDAGSINQPQHF.

This clonotype was observed a handful of times. The chain joins TRBV9 to TRBJ2-1; D gene uncertain. Looked up from germline, CDR1 is SGDLS and CDR2 is YYNGEE. The CDR3 runs 16 residues. Trimming cost V 0 bases and J 0 bases, with 10 bases left between them. CDR3 in DNA: TGTGCCAGCAGCGTAGGCGATGGCGACTCCTACAATGAGCAGTTCTTC. It translates to CASSVGDGDSYNEQFF.

Only a few counts were recorded for this clonotype. The V and J genes are TRBV5-1 and TRBJ1-4, with 9 bases lining up with TRBD1. The CDR3 length is 16 residues. Germline CDR1 reads SGHRS; CDR2 reads YFSETQ. Unmatched junction bases numbered 3, after V lost 0 bases and J lost 3 bases. The CDR3 region has the DNA TGCGCCAGCAGCTTGGACAGGGGGCCGGCTAATGAAAAACTGTTTTTT. Translating gives CASSLDRGPANEKLFF.

This clonotype was observed a single time. The chain employs TRBV5-1 and TRBJ2-4, with TRBD2 as a possible D gene (5 bases). The length of the CDR3 is 16 residues. Germline CDR1 reads SGHRS; CDR2 reads YFSETQ. Between the trimmed V and J ends, which lost 4 bases and 0 bases, there was a span of 14 bases. CDR3 coding DNA: TGCGCCAGCAGCCCGGAGGAGGTTCTAGCCAAAAACATTCAGTACTTC. Translated: CASSPEEVLAKNIQYF.

This clonotype was detected only a few times. The rearrangement uses TRBV24-1 and TRBJ2-3, with D tentatively TRBD2 (5 bases). Germline assignment: CDR1 KGHDR and CDR2 SFDVKD. Trimming shortened V by 3 bases and J by 3 bases, and 6 bases separated the two germline ends. The CDR3 has 13 amino acids. The CDR3 loop is CATSDTGTDTQYF. DNA for the CDR3: TGTGCCACCAGTGATACGGGGACAGATACGCAGTATTTT.

V and J are TRBV5-1 and TRBJ2-1; no definite D call. Trimming shortened V by 0 bases and J by 2 bases, and 9 bases separated the two germline ends. CDR3 length: 15 amino acids. The germline V gene has CDR1 SGHRS and CDR2 YFSETQ. CDR3: CASSLARTPYNEQFF. CDR3 coding DNA: TGCGCCAGCAGCTTGGCCCGAACACCCTACAATGAGCAGTTCTTC.

This clonotype was seen a few times. V and J are TRBV6-5 and TRBJ2-7; D not certain. V dropped 2 bases and J dropped 0 bases, with 8 bases sitting between them. The germline V gene has CDR1 MNHEY and CDR2 SVGAGI. The CDR3 length is 14 residues. CDR3: CASSYTENSYEQYF. The CDR3 bases are TGTGCCAGCAGTTACACCGAGAACTCCTACGAGCAGTACTTC.

This clonotype was counted only a few times. The rearrangement links TRBV10-3 to TRBJ2-3; 8 nucleotides line up with TRBD2. Trimming removed 3 bases from V and 6 bases from J; junction bases left unmatched: 20. Germline CDR1 ENHRY, CDR2 SYGVKD. The CDR3 is 19 residues long. CDR3 protein: CAISDKEGRRAGVPDTQYF. The CDR3 DNA follows: TGTGCCATCAGTGATAAGGAGGGGCGGCGAGCGGGGGTTCCGGATACGCAGTATTTT.

The chain joins TRBV19 to TRBJ1-4; 8 positions agree with TRBD1. Germline-derived CDR1 and CDR2 are LNHDA and SQIVND (reference sequence). V was pared by 7 bases and J by 0 bases, with 13 bases of the junction left unmatched. The CDR3 is 18 amino acids. CDR3 region: CASTTGRQGLATNEKLFF. The CDR3 DNA sequence: TGTGCCAGTACCACTGGGCGACAGGGGCTTGCAACTAATGAAAAACTGTTTTTT.